This T cell receptor beta chain emerged from a study of CD8 T cells in ankylosing spondylitis. Researchers built TCR beta libraries using quantitative 5'-RACE with molecular barcodes. From the 5' RACE reads, TCRdb called clonotypes with MiXCR, one entry per CDR3 protein. Of about 130,000 distinct CDR3 sequences listed, approximately 14% are singletons. General study points: About 8 highly homologous variants made up a TCR beta motif, and this motif appeared characteristic of ankylosing spondylitis blood. From matched ankylosing spondylitis synovial fluid, disease-linked clones were reportedly recovered at significantly enriched levels. A number of the motif variants had already been described in reactive arthritis synovial fluid and blood.

This clonotype came up a few times. What it binds is not known. Germline V gives CDR1 SNHLY, CDR2 FYNNEI. The CDR3 consists of 14 residues. The V gene lost 3 bases and the J gene lost 9 bases, with 15 bases spanning the gap. The V and J genes are TRBV2 and TRBJ1-5; D possibly corresponds to TRBD1 (5 bases). The origin of this receptor is a female donor with ankylosing spondylitis or in good health (not recorded which). Input material: blood, either unsorted or a sorted T cell fraction (not recorded which). CDR3 sequence (DNA): TGTGCCAGCAGTGAGGGGCGGCAAGGTTGGCCCCAGCATTTT. Translation gives CASSEGRQGWPQHF.